The sequence of this TCR beta chain was determined in a study of blood T cell repertoires in COVID-19. Background on the study: The United States, Italy and Spain were the sources of the acute and convalescent COVID-19 samples.

Assay: immunoSEQ multiplex PCR; the TCRdb copy retains only in-frame clones and omits some. The data hold approximately 150,000 clones, with around 90% observed a single time. With V trimmed by 7 bases and J by 5 bases, 12 bases remained unmatched. The CDR3 runs 14 residues. The germline gives CDR1 SQVTM, CDR2 ANQGSEA. The source is a woman aged 50 to 60 with acute or convalescent COVID-19. The genes are TRBV29-1 and TRBJ1-2, with TRBD1 identical over 8 bases. Input material: peripheral blood. CDR3 protein: CSGEPMDREYGYTF. The CDR3 bases are TGCAGCGGGGAACCTATGGACAGGGAATATGGCTACACCTTC.